The 24 T cell receptor beta chains below were found in one sample sequenced in a study of radiation and T cells in renal cell carcinoma. Sequenced by immunoSEQ multiplex PCR; TCRdb stores in-frame clones only, minus some. Among around 160,000 clones, around 90% were seen once, and the ten largest hold approximately 4%. Specified time point: baseline pretreatment blood. Treatment of the sample: 15 Gy SBRT to primary tumor, nephrectomy 4 weeks later. The sample consisted of blood, taken from a patient whose treatment included radiotherapy and nephrectomy. Every receptor here comes from a woman aged 70-85 years with renal cell carcinoma.

This clone was seen a single time. One end of the junction fails to match germline, which may point to a read error. The V gene is TRBV7-7, the J gene TRBJ2-5, with D hard to call. There are 13 residues in the CDR3. Germline-derived CDR1 and CDR2 are SSHAT and FNYEAQ (reference sequence). CDR3 protein: CASSWAQRETQYF. CDR3 bases: TGTGCTAGCAGCTGGGCCCAGAGAGAGACCCAGTACTTC.

The sample holds one count of this clone. The CDR3 nucleotides read TGCGCCAGCAGCCTAATGGGTGTTATGCAGTACTTC. Its translation: CASSLMGVMQYF. The J gene is TRBJ2-7, the V gene TRBV5-1, with unresolved D. V lost 4 bases and J lost 9, with 14 bases in between. There are 12 residues in the CDR3. Germline assignment: CDR1 SGHRS and CDR2 YFSETQ.

CDR3 nucleotide sequence: TGTGCCAGCAGCTTAGAGTCAGTGCGCACTGAAGCTTTCTTT. Translating it yields CASSLESVRTEAFF. The rearrangement uses TRBV7-2 and TRBJ1-1; D not resolved. The CDR3 runs to 14 residues. CDR1 and CDR2 (germline): SGHTA, FQGNSA. V was trimmed by 1 base and J by 4 bases, leaving 10 bases between them.

This clone was detected only once. V is TRBV19 and J is TRBJ2-5, with D maybe TRBD2 (7 bases). This CDR3 is 16 amino acids long. The germline V and J ends were trimmed by 2 bases and 5 bases, with 18 bases remaining between them. Germline CDR1 LNHDA, CDR2 SQIVND (reference sequence). The CDR3 DNA is TGTGCCAGTAGTATAAAAAAGGGGGGGTACCGTGAGACCCAGTACTTC. Protein product: CASSIKKGGYRETQYF.

The chain combines TRBV7-2 with TRBJ2-2; 14 bases align to TRBD2. Germline V gene lookup returns CDR1 SGHTA and CDR2 FQGNSA. This CDR3 has 17 residues. J gave up 3 bases and V 4 bases, and 4 bases lay outside the gene matches. CDR3: CASSSRTSGGYTGELFF. The DNA for the CDR3 is TGTGCCAGCAGCTCCAGGACTAGCGGGGGGTACACCGGGGAGCTGTTTTTT.

The chain is built from TRBV6-1 and TRBJ2-7; D gene unclear. The CDR3 consists of 15 residues. Germline V gene sequence: CDR1 MNHNS, CDR2 SASEGT. The V end lost 0 bases, the J end lost 0 bases, and 9 bases lay between the germline ends. The DNA for the CDR3 is TGTGCCAGCAGTGAAGCGCCGGCGGTCTCCTACGAGCAGTACTTC. This translates into CASSEAPAVSYEQYF.

This clone was recorded a few times. CDR3 loop: CASSENRGTEAFF. CDR3 coding DNA: TGTGCCAGCAGTGAGAACAGGGGGACTGAAGCTTTCTTT. The chain is built from TRBV6-1 and TRBJ1-1; 8 bases align to TRBD1. Germline V CDR1 and CDR2: MNHNS, SASEGT. Trimming removed 3 bases from V and 5 bases from J; junction bases left unmatched: 2. The CDR3 is 13 amino acids.

The CDR3 region has the DNA TGTGCCAGTAGTATGGAAGGCGGGGAGCTGTTTTTT. Residues: CASSMEGGELFF. The chain has TRBV19 and TRBJ2-2; no firm D call. Germline V gene sequence: CDR1 LNHDA, CDR2 SQIVND (reference sequence). Trimming left V 3 bases short and J 7 bases short, with 6 bases between. The CDR3 covers 12 residues. Using reference TRBV19 and TRBJ2-2 for the parts outside the CDR3, the full variable domain is DGGITQSPKYLFRKEGQNVTLSCEQNLNHDAMYWYRQDPGQGLRLIYYSQIVNDFQKGDIAEGYSVSREKKESFPLTVTSAQKNPTAFYLCASSMEGGELFFGEGSRLTVL.

The chain couples TRBV18 to TRBJ1-2; possibly TRBD1 for D (6 bases). Germline V gene sequence: CDR1 KGHSH, CDR2 LQKENI. Trimming stripped 1 base from V and 8 bases from J, with 17 bases between. This CDR3 region has 15 residues. As DNA, the CDR3 is TGTGCCAGCTCACCACTCCCCGGCGGGGGCAGCGGCTACACCTTC. Amino acids: CASSPLPGGGSGYTF.

The genes are TRBV29-1 and TRBJ1-6; TRBD1 might be the D (5 bases). Germline V gene lookup returns CDR1 SQVTM and CDR2 ANQGSEA. Deletions cut 2 bases from V and 10 bases from J, with 12 bases between. CDR3 length equals 13 residues. Here the CDR3 DNA reads TGCAGCGTTGAACTGGGAGGGGCATCACCCCTCCACTTT. This codes for CSVELGGASPLHF.

The chain combines TRBV18 with TRBJ1-2, with TRBD1 matching over 8 bases. Germline V gene lookup returns CDR1 KGHSH and CDR2 LQKENI. The CDR3 loop spans 15 amino acids. The ends lost 2 bases at V and 2 bases at J; junction bases unmatched: 4. CDR3 sequence: CASSPGQGGNYGYTF. CDR3 DNA sequence: TGTGCCAGCTCACCAGGACAGGGAGGGAACTATGGCTACACCTTC. The variable domain in full, with the rest retrieved from reference TRBV18 and TRBJ1-2, is NAGVMQNPRHLVRRRGQEARLRCSPMKGHSHVYWYRQLPEEGLKFMVYLQKENIIDESGMPKERFSAEFPKEGPSILRIQQVVRGDSAAYFCASSPGQGGNYGYTFGSGTRLTVV.

This chain links TRBV19 with TRBJ1-2, with 8 bases that match TRBD1. The germline V gene encodes CDR1 LNHDA and CDR2 SQIVND (reference sequence). This CDR3 comprises 15 residues. The trim removed 6 bases at V and 4 bases at J, leaving 10 bases unmatched. The CDR3 loop is CASRPGDRSLYGYTF. In DNA form, the CDR3 reads TGTGCCAGTAGACCCGGGGACAGGAGCCTCTATGGCTACACCTTC. The variable domain in full, completed from reference TRBV19 and TRBJ1-2, reads DGGITQSPKYLFRKEGQNVTLSCEQNLNHDAMYWYRQDPGQGLRLIYYSQIVNDFQKGDIAEGYSVSREKKESFPLTVTSAQKNPTAFYLCASRPGDRSLYGYTFGSGTRLTVV.

This sequence joins TRBV9 and TRBJ2-7; D perhaps matches TRBD1 (6 bases). V shed 4 bases and J shed 1 base, with 12 bases lying between them. The CDR3 covers 14 residues. Germline V gene data show CDR1 as SGDLS and CDR2 as YYNGEE. CDR3 region: CASSPRDTSYEQYF. The CDR3 bases are TGTGCCAGCAGCCCTCGGGACACTTCCTACGAGCAGTACTTC.

V gene TRBV5-4 combines with J gene TRBJ2-7; 7 bases agree with TRBD2. Germline-derived CDR1 and CDR2 are SGHNT and YYREEE (reference sequence). Trimming cost V 5 bases and J 0 bases; bases outside gene matches: 5. CDR3 length equals 14 residues. The CDR3: CASRERGVSYEQYF. The CDR3 coding sequence is TGTGCCAGCAGAGAGCGGGGCGTCTCCTACGAGCAGTACTTC.

The rearrangement uses TRBV6-6 and TRBJ2-3; D perhaps matches TRBD1 (6 bases). The CDR3 length is 14 residues. Trimming took off 4 bases at V and 3 bases at J, with 11 bases between the two ends. The germline CDR1 and CDR2 sequences are MNHNY and SVGAGI (reference sequence). The CDR3 nucleotides read TGTGCCAGCAGTTTGAACAGGGAGACAGATACGCAGTATTTT. Its translation: CASSLNRETDTQYF.

The chain joins TRBV6-5 to TRBJ2-3, with 8 bases lining up with TRBD2. The CDR3 runs 13 residues. V trimming: 5 bases; J trimming: 10 bases; junction bases outside the gene matches: 8. Germline assignment: CDR1 MNHEY and CDR2 SVGAGI. For the CDR3, the DNA is TGTGCCAGCAGTACGGGGGGGCCGGGTCCGCAGTATTTT. Translation gives CASSTGGPGPQYF.

The chain links TRBV7-2 to TRBJ1-2; the D is unclear. CDR1 is SGHTA and CDR2 is FQGNSA in the germline V gene. Trimming removed 4 bases from V and 8 bases from J, with 8 bases in between. There are 11 residues in the CDR3. The CDR3 sequence: CASSSGLGYTF. CDR3 in DNA: TGTGCCAGCAGCTCCGGATTAGGCTACACCTTC.

The rearrangement links TRBV4-1 to TRBJ1-3, with D unresolved. The V end lost 0 bases, the J end lost 3 bases, and 12 bases lay between the germline ends. The V gene's germline CDR1 is MGHRA and CDR2 YSYEKL. There are 16 residues in the CDR3. CDR3: CASSQDLWVGGNTIYF. CDR3 nucleotide sequence: TGCGCCAGCAGCCAAGATCTTTGGGTAGGTGGAAACACCATATATTTT.

This chain links TRBV10-3 with TRBJ2-7, with D tentatively TRBD1 (6 bases). The CDR3 is made up of 15 amino acids. Trimming removed 0 bases from V and 5 bases from J, with 14 bases in between. The germline CDR1 and CDR2 sequences are ENHRY and SYGVKD. The CDR3 coding sequence is TGTGCCATCAGTGAGTCCCCAGGGGCAGGGGACGAGCAGTACTTC. Residues: CAISESPGAGDEQYF.

The J gene is TRBJ1-3, the V gene TRBV5-1; D is possibly TRBD1 (5 bases). CDR3 size: 13 residues. The V and J ends lost 0 bases and 4 bases respectively, with 5 bases between them. Germline V lookup: CDR1 SGHRS, CDR2 YFSETQ. As DNA, the CDR3 is TGCGCCAGCAGCTTGGACAGGGGAAACACCATATATTTT. Its translation: CASSLDRGNTIYF.

The V gene is TRBV4-3, the J gene TRBJ2-5; 8 nucleotides agree with TRBD2. Germline CDR1 reads LGHNA; CDR2 reads YSLEER. J gave up 5 bases and V 0 bases, and 8 bases lay outside the gene matches. The length of the CDR3 is 16 residues. The CDR3 is CASSQERSGGAETQYF. DNA for the CDR3: TGCGCCAGCAGCCAAGAAAGATCCGGGGGGGCCGAGACCCAGTACTTC.

CDR3 in DNA: TGTGCCAGCAGCTCTAGGCCGATATCCAAAAACATTCAGTACTTC. Translated, it gives CASSSRPISKNIQYF. V usage is TRBV7-2 and J usage is TRBJ2-4; D not resolved. Trimming cost V 4 bases and J 2 bases, with 12 bases left between them. The germline V gene has CDR1 SGHTA and CDR2 FQGNSA. The CDR3 covers 15 residues.

The V and J genes are TRBV7-9 and TRBJ2-2, with D hard to call. CDR1 and CDR2 from the germline V gene are SEHNR and FQNEAQ (reference sequence). CDR3 length: 13 amino acids. Trimming shortened V by 0 bases and J by 6 bases, and 5 bases separated the two germline ends. The CDR3 region has the DNA TGTGCCAGCAGCTTAGCGCGCGCCGGGGAGCTGTTTTTT. Translating gives CASSLARAGELFF. The full variable domain, with the rest looked up from reference TRBV7-9 and TRBJ2-2, is DTGVSQNPRHKITKRGQNVTFRCDPISEHNRLYWYRQTLGQGPEFLTYFQNEAQLEKSRLLSDRFSAERPKGSFSTLEIQRTEQGDSAMYLCASSLARAGELFFGEGSRLTVL.

The chain couples TRBV30 to TRBJ1-4; 7 bases map to TRBD1. The germline gives CDR1 GTSNPN, CDR2 SVGIG (reference sequence). With 8 bases clipped from V and 5 bases from J, the junction kept 8 bases outside the gene matches. The CDR3 is made up of 13 amino acids. The CDR3 nucleotides read TGTGCCGGTACCGGGACAGAAAATGAAAAACTGTTTTTT. Protein product: CAGTGTENEKLFF.